This T cell receptor (beta chain) was documented in a study of blood T cell repertoires in COVID-19. Study background: Samples of COVID-19 (acute and convalescent) were obtained from the United States, Italy and Spain. PBMCs, B-cell-depleted T cells, or T cells provided the cDNA or gDNA that made up the material.

In the original analysis: Nucleated cell counts were estimated from reference gene primer amplification. Assay used: immunoSEQ multiplex PCR; TCRdb lists only in-frame clones, some missing. Clonal size and the V and J genes are those of that table, whereas D and trimming came from the DNA. The sample carries under 400,000 clones, under 90% recorded once. The ends were cut back, 2 bases at V and 3 bases at J, with 7 bases in the middle. Germline V lookup: CDR1 MNHEY, CDR2 SVGAGI. The length of the CDR3 is 13 residues. Seattle's enrolled individuals joined amid active infection and were then monitored longitudinally.

This receptor was identified in a woman in her twenties or thirties with COVID-19, enrolled during active disease. Input material: peripheral blood. V is TRBV6-5 and J is TRBJ1-2; maybe TRBD1 (6 bases). CDR3 loop: CASSYGGDYGYTF. In DNA, the CDR3 is TGTGCCAGCAGTTACGGGGGCGACTATGGCTACACCTTC.